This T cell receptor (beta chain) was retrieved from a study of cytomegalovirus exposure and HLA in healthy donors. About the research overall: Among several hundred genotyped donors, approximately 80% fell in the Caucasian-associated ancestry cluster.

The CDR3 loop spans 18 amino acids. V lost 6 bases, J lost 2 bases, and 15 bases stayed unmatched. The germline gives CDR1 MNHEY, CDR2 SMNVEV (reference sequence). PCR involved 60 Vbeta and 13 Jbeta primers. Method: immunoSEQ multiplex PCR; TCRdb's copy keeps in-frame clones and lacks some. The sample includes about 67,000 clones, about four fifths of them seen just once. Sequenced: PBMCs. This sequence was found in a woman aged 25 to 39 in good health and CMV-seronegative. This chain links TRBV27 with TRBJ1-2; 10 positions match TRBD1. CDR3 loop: CASRGLRDRGPTNYGYTF. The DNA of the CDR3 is TGTGCCAGCAGGGGTTTGCGGGACAGGGGACCCACAAACTATGGCTACACCTTC.